These 4 T cell receptor beta chains came from one sample sequenced in a study of T cells in Graves' hyperthyroidism and ophthalmopathy. Amplification targeted TCR beta CDR3 regions from RNA transcripts. Researchers ran a first-round RT-PCR on the TCR CDR3 using the HTBI primer set. One entry per CDR3 protein, called by TCRdb with MiXCR from the multiplex PCR reads. Of 300,000 to 450,000 distinct CDR3 sequences detected, roughly 13% appear once; the ten largest clones hold about 11%. The sample taken for sequencing was blood. All receptors come from a woman aged 55 to 70 with Graves' hyperthyroidism.

In the case of this clonotype: A read error may be the cause here, since a much bigger clone is one base away. J is TRBJ1-5 and V is TRBV30; D remains ambiguous. This CDR3 has 13 residues. V lost 0 bases and J 1 base, leaving 4 bases between the germline ends. Germline loops: CDR1 GTSNPN, CDR2 SVGIG (reference sequence). The CDR3 DNA is TGTGCCTGGAGTGTGAACAGCAATCAGCCCCAGCATTTT. This translates into CAWSVNSNQPQHF.

This clonotype was found many times. The chain carries TRBV7-8 and TRBJ2-7; D gene uncertain. Trimming cost V 5 bases and J 2 bases, with 13 bases left between them. The CDR3 runs 14 residues. Germline CDR1 and CDR2: SGHVS and FQNEAQ. The CDR3 DNA sequence: TGTGCCAGCAGCCCCCTCCAGGTAGCCTACGAGCAGTACTTC. This codes for CASSPLQVAYEQYF.

A few counts support this clonotype. The chain employs TRBV30 and TRBJ1-5; no clear D. The CDR3 covers 15 residues. CDR1 GTSNPN and CDR2 SVGIG come from the germline V gene (reference sequence). The ends were cut back, 2 bases at V and 4 bases at J, with 15 bases in the middle. CDR3 sequence: CAWSPSWAPNQPQHF. DNA of the CDR3: TGTGCCTGGAGTCCCAGCTGGGCACCGAATCAGCCCCAGCATTTT.

This chain joins TRBV10-1 and TRBJ2-7; 11 bases are a match to TRBD2. The trim removed 6 bases at V and 5 bases at J, leaving 6 bases unmatched. This CDR3 region has 14 residues. CDR1 and CDR2 (germline): WNHNN, SYGVQD (reference sequence). CDR3 nucleotides: TGCGCCAGCAGCCTAGCGGGAGGTGCCGACGAGCAGTACTTC. Amino acids: CASSLAGGADEQYF.